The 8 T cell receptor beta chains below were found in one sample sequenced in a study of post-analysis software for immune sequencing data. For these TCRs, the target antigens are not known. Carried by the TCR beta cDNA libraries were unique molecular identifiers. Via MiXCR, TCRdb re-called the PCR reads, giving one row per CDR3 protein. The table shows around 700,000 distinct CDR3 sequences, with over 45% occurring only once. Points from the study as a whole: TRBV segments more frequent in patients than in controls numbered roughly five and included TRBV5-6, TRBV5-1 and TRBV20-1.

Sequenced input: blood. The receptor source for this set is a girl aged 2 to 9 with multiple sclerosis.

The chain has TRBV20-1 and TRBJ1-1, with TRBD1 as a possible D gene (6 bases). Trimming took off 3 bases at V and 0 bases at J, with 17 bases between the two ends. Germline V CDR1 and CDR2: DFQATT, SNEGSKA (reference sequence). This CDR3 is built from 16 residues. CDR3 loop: CSARGEAGVMNTEAFF. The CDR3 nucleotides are TGCAGTGCTAGGGGGGAAGCAGGGGTGATGAACACTGAAGCTTTCTTT.

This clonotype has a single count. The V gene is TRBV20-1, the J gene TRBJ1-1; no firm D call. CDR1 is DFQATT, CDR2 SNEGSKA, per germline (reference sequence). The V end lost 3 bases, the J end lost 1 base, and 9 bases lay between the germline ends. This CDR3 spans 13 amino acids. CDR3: CSARMAGNTEAFF. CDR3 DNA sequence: TGCAGTGCTAGGATGGCGGGGAACACTGAAGCTTTCTTT.

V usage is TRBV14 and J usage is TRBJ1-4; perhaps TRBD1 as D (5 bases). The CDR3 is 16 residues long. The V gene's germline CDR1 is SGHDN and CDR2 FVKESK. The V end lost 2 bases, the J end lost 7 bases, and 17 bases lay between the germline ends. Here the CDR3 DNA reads TGTGCCAGCAGCCAAATCCTCCCACTTGGGGGTGAAAAACTGTTTTTT. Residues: CASSQILPLGGEKLFF. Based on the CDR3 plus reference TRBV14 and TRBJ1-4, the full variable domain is EAGVTQFPSHSVIEKGQTVTLRCDPISGHDNLYWYRRVMGKEIKFLLHFVKESKQDESGMPNNRFLAERTGGTYSTLKVQPAELEDSGVYFCASSQILPLGGEKLFFGSGTQLSVL.

In nucleotides, the CDR3 is TGTGCCAGCAGCTTTTCCCTCGGGACGGGGGGCAATCAGCCCCAGCATTTT. This gives the protein CASSFSLGTGGNQPQHF. V usage is TRBV7-9 and J usage is TRBJ1-5; a weak D match, TRBD1 (5 bases). CDR1 is SEHNR, CDR2 FQNEAQ, per germline (reference sequence). The V and J ends lost 3 bases and 2 bases respectively, with 17 bases between them. This CDR3 has 17 residues.

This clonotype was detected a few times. The CDR3 DNA reads as TGTGCCAGCAGTCCCGGACTGACTAACAATGAGCAGTTCTTC. Translated, it gives CASSPGLTNNEQFF. V and J are TRBV12-3 or TRBV12-4 and TRBJ2-1; D may be TRBD2 (5 bases). This CDR3 spans 14 amino acids. V lost 5 bases and J 5 bases, leaving 13 bases between the germline ends.

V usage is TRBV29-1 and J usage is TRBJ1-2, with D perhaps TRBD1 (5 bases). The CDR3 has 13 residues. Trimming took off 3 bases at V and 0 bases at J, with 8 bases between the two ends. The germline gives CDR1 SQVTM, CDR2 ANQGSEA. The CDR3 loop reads CSVDETANYGYTF. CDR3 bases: TGCAGCGTTGACGAGACAGCTAACTATGGCTACACCTTC.

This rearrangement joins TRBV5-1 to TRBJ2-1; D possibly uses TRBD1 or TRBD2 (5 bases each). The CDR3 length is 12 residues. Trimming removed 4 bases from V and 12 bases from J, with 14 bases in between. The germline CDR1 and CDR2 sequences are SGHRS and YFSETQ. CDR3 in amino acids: CASSRDGDPQFF. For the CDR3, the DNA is TGCGCCAGCAGCAGGGACGGGGACCCGCAGTTCTTC. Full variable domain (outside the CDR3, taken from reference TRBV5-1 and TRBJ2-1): KAGVTQTPRYLIKTRGQQVTLSCSPISGHRSVSWYQQTPGQGLQFLFEYFSETQRNKGNFPGRFSGRQFSNSRSEMNVSTLELGDSALYLCASSRDGDPQFFGPGTRLTVL.

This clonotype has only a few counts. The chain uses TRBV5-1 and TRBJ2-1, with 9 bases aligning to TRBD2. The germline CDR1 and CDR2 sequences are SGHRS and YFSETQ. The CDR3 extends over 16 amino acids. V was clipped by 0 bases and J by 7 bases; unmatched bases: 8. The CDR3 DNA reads TGCGCCAGCAGCTTGGAGGGCGGGGGGGAACGGAATGAGCAGTTCTTC. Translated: CASSLEGGGERNEQFF.